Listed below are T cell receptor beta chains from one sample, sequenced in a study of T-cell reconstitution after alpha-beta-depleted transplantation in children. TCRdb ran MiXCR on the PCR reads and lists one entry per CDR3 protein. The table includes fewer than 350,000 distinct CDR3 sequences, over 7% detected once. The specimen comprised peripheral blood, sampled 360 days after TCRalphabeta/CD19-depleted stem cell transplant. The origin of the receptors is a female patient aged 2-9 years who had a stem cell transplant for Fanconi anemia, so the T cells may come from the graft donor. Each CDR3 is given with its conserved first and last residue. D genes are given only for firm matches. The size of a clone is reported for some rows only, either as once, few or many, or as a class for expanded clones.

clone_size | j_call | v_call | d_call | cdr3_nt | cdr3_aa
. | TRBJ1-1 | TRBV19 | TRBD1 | TGTGCCAGTAAGTGGCAGGGGGTATACACTGAAGCTTTCTTT | CASKWQGVYTEAFF
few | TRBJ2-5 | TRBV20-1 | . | TGCAGTGCTAGAGTCCTCGCCCGGGAAGAGACCCAGTACTTC | CSARVLAREETQYF
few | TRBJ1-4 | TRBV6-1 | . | TGTGCCAGCAGTCCTAGCCCCACCCTTATGGGGGAAAAACTGTTTTTT | CASSPSPTLMGEKLFF
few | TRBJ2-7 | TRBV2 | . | TGTGCCAGCGCTAAAGACCCCTATACCTACGAGCAGTACTTC | CASAKDPYTYEQYF
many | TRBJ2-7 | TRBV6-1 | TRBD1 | TGTGCCAGCAATAGAGTGACCGGGACAGGGGCCTACGAGCAGTACTTC | CASNRVTGTGAYEQYF
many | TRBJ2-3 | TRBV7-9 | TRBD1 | TGTGCCAGCAGGGACAGGGGGCTCGGAGATACGCAGTATTTT | CASRDRGLGDTQYF
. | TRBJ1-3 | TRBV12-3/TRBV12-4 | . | TGTGCCAGCAGTTCCAGGAAAGGCTCTGGAAACACCATATATTTT | CASSSRKGSGNTIYF
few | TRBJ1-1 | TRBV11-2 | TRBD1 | TGTGCCAGCAGCTGGGGACAGGGGGCTGAAGCTTTCTTT | CASSWGQGAEAFF
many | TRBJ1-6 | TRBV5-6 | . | TGTGCCAGCGGAGCCGGACGGCAGAGGACCTATAATTCACCCCTCCACTTT | CASGAGRQRTYNSPLHF
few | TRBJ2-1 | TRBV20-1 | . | TGCAGTGCTAGCCTCATAGAGCTGGGGGTCCCCCGGGACTTTCACAATGAGCAGTTCTTC | CSASLIELGVPRDFHNEQFF
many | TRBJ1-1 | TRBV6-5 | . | TGTGCCAGCAGTTACCGGGAGGAGAACACTGAAGCTTTCTTT | CASSYREENTEAFF
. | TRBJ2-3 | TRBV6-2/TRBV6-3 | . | TGTGCCAGCAGTCAATCAGATACGCAGTATTTT | CASSQSDTQYF
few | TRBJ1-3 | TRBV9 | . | TGTGCCAGCAGCCGAGGATTACAGGGTACGGAGGGAAACACCATATATTTT | CASSRGLQGTEGNTIYF
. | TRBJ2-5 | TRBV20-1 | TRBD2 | TGCAGTGCTAGAGATCAGTTGCGGGGGGCGGGAGAGACCCAGTACTTC | CSARDQLRGAGETQYF
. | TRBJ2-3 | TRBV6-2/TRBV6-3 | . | TGTGCCAGCAGTTACGGGGCAGGCGCAGCAGATACGCAGTATTTT | CASSYGAGAADTQYF
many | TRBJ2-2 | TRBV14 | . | TGTGCCAGCAGCCAATTCCTAGGCACCGGGGAGCTGTTTTTT | CASSQFLGTGELFF
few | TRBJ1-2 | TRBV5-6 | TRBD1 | TGTGCCAGCAGCCAGGGACAGGCGCTTCGGGGCTACACCTTC | CASSQGQALRGYTF
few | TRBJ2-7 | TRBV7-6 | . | TGTGCCAGCAGCTTTCAGGGGTACGAGCAGTACTTC | CASSFQGYEQYF
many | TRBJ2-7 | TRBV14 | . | TGTGCCAGCAGCCGCACCGCCCCTCGCGAGCAGTACTTC | CASSRTAPREQYF
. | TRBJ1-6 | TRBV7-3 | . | TGTGCCAGCAGCTTAGGGTGGAATTCACCCCTCCACTTT | CASSLGWNSPLHF
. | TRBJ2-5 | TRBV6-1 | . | TGTGCCAGCAGTGGAGGGGGTAGCCAAGAGACCCAGTACTTC | CASSGGGSQETQYF
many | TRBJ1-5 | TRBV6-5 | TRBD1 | TGTGCCAGCAGATTAATGCAGGGGGCCGGTCAGCCCCAGCATTTT | CASRLMQGAGQPQHF
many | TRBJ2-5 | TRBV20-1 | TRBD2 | TGCAGTGCAAGTCCCGGGAGGGAGACCCAGTACTTC | CSASPGRETQYF
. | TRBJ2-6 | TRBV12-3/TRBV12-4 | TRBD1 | TGTGCCAGCAGAAGACAGGGTTCTGGGGCCAACGTCCTGACTTTC | CASRRQGSGANVLTF
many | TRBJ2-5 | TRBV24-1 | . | TGTGCCACCAGTGATCCGGACAGTTCGGGGATTGGGACCCAGTACTTC | CATSDPDSSGIGTQYF
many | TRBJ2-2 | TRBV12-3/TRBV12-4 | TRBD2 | TGTGCCAGCAGTTTAAGGGTGCTAGCGGGTCTAAACACCGGGGAGCTGTTTTTT | CASSLRVLAGLNTGELFF
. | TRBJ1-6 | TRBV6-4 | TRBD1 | TGTGCCAGCAGGGCTCAAGATGACAGGGCAAGCTCCTATAATTCACCCCTCCACTTT | CASRAQDDRASSYNSPLHF
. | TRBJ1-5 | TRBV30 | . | TGTGCCTGGAGTGGGGGCAGGGAACAGCCCCAGCATTTT | CAWSGGREQPQHF